The entry below describes one T cell receptor (beta chain). TCRdb's table, derived via immunoSEQ multiplex PCR, lists solely in-frame clones and lacks some. The table shows roughly 120,000 clones, with 86% occurring only once. There are 12 residues in the CDR3. Germline values: CDR1 MNHEY, CDR2 SVGEGT. The V end was cut by 4 bases, the J end by 6 bases, with 4 bases between. This sample is drawn from a study of T cell responses to AZD1222 COVID-19 vaccine. The clonotype was recovered from an adult who received the AZD1222 COVID-19 vaccine. Here the sequenced sample was peripheral blood, taken 28 days after the second AZD1222 dose. This chain joins TRBV6-2 or TRBV6-3 and TRBJ1-6; D not certain. CDR3 DNA: TGTGCCAGCAGTTGGATTAATTCACCCCTCCACTTT. This gives the protein CASSWINSPLHF.